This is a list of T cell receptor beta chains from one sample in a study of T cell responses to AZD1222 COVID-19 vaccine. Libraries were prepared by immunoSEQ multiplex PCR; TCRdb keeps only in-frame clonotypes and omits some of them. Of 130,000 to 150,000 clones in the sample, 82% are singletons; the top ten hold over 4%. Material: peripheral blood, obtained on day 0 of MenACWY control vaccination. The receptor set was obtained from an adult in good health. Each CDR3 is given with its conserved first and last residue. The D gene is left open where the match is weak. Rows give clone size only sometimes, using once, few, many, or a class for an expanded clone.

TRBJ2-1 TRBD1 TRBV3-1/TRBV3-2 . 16 TGTGCCAGCAGCCAAGGGGACAGGGCGAGAGACAATGAGCAGTTCTTC CASSQGDRARDNEQFF
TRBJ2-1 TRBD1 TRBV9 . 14 TGTGCCAGCAGCGAGGGGACAGGGATCAATGAGCAGTTCTTC CASSEGTGINEQFF
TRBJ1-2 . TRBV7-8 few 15 TGTGCCAGCAGCCTCTCCTACCTGGGGGGGGATGGCTACACCTTC CASSLSYLGGDGYTF
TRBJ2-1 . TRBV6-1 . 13 TGTGCCAGCAGTGAAGAGTTTAGACTAGAGCAGTTCTTC CASSEEFRLEQFF
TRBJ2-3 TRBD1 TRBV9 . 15 TGTGCCAGCAGCGTAGTGGGACAGACCACAGATACGCAGTATTTT CASSVVGQTTDTQYF
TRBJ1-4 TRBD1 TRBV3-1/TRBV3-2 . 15 TGTGCCAGCAGCCGGCCGGGACAGGGAGGAGGTAAACTGTTTTTT CASSRPGQGGGKLFF
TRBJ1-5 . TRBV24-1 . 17 TGTGCCACCAGTGATTGGGGGCAGAGTGGGCGATGTCAGCCCCAGCATTTT CATSDWGQSGRCQPQHF
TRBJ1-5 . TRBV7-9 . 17 TGTGCCAGCAGCTTAAACTTAGGGGGGTATAGCAATCAGCCCCAGCATTTT CASSLNLGGYSNQPQHF
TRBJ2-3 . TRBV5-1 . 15 TGCGCCAGCAGAGTGGGGGGTAGCGGCACAGATACGCAGTATTTT CASRVGGSGTDTQYF
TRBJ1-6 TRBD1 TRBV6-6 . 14 TGTGCCAGCACCCGACAGGGGAAGGAATCACCCCTCCACTTT CASTRQGKESPLHF
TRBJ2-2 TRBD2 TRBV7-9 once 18 TGTGCCAGCAGCTACCGTGCCTGGGAGGGCCGGGAGGCCGGGGAGCTGTTTTTT CASSYRAWEGREAGELFF
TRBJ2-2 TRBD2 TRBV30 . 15 TGTGCCTGGAGGCCCGGACTAGCGGGGGCCGGGGAGCTGTTTTTT CAWRPGLAGAGELFF
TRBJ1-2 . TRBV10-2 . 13 TGCGCCAGCAGGGATCAGGGTTTCTATGGCTACACCTTC CASRDQGFYGYTF
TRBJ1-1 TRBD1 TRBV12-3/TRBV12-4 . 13 TGTGCCAGCAGGAATACAGGGGGGACTGAAGCTTTCTTT CASRNTGGTEAFF
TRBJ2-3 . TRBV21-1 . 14 TGTGCCAGCAGCCGGGACAGGGGTACAGATACGCAGTATTTT CASSRDRGTDTQYF
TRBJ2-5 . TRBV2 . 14 TGTGCCAGCAGTGAAGCCGGCGGCCAAGAGACCCAGTACTTC CASSEAGGQETQYF
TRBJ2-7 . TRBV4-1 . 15 TGCGCCAGCAGCCTAGATCCTGATCCCCCCTACGAGCAGTACTTC CASSLDPDPPYEQYF
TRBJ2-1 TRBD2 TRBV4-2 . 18 TGTGCCAGCAGCCAAGAAAGGGTTGCTAGCGGGGGGGCTCGGGAGCAGTTCTTC CASSQERVASGGAREQFF
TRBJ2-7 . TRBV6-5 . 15 TGTGCCAGCAGCCCCCTAGGGGACAACACCTACGAGCAGTACTTC CASSPLGDNTYEQYF
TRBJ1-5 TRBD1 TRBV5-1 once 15 TGCGCCAGCAGCTTGTCGGGACAGGGAAATCAGCCCCAGCATTTT CASSLSGQGNQPQHF
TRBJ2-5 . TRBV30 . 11 TGTGCCTGTATCGTTCTTGAGACCCAGTACTTC CACIVLETQYF
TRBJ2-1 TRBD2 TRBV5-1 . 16 TGCGCCAGCAGCTTGGCCGCGGGGGGTTCCTACAATGAGCAGTTCTTC CASSLAAGGSYNEQFF
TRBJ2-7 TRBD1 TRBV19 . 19 TGTGCCAGTAGTTCCCGGACAGGGGGCGGCCGACCGGGCTCCTACGAGCAGTACTTC CASSSRTGGGRPGSYEQYF
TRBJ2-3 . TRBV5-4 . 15 TGTGCCAGCAGCCCGGGGAGGGGGCGTTCAGATACGCAGTATTTT CASSPGRGRSDTQYF
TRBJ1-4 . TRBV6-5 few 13 TGTGCCAGCAGGACGCCGTATAATGAAAAACTGTTTTTT CASRTPYNEKLFF
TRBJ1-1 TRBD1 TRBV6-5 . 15 TGTGCCAGCAGTTCCCCAGGGGGCGCGAAGACTGAAGCTTTCTTT CASSSPGGAKTEAFF
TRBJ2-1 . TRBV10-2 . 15 TGCGCCAGCAGTAGAGGTCAGGGGGGTCTCAATGAGCAGTTCTTC CASSRGQGGLNEQFF
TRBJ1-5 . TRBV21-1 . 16 TGTGCCAGCAGCCGCCCACGTACAGAGAGCAATCAGCCCCAGCATTTT CASSRPRTESNQPQHF
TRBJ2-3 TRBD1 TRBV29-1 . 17 TGCAGCGTTGAAGCTGGTGGACAGGGGGCTCTCTCAGATACGCAGTATTTT CSVEAGGQGALSDTQYF
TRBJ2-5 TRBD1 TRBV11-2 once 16 TGTGCCAGCAGCTTGAGGACAGGGGGCCGGGAGGAGACCCAGTACTTC CASSLRTGGREETQYF
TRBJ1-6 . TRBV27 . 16 TGTGCCAGCAGTTCCCTAGGGTTCTCCTATAATTCACCCCTCCACTTT CASSSLGFSYNSPLHF
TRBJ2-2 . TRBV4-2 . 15 TGTGCCAGCAGCCAAGCAGGGGTTAGTTCCGGGGAGCTGTTTTTT CASSQAGVSSGELFF
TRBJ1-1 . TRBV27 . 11 TGTGCCAGCAGTGACTCGATAGAAGCTTTCTTT CASSDSIEAFF
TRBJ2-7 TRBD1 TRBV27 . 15 TGTGCCAGCAGTCCCCACCCGACAGGGGGCTACGAGCAGTACTTC CASSPHPTGGYEQYF
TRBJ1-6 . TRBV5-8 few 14 TGTGCCAGCAGTCGCGGGGAGGTTAACTCACCCCTCCACTTT CASSRGEVNSPLHF
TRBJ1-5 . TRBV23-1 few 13 TGCGCCAGCAGTCAAGCCGTCAATCAGCCCCAGCATTTT CASSQAVNQPQHF
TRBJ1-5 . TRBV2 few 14 TGTGCCAGCCAGATGAACGGGGGAAATCAGCCCCAGCATTTT CASQMNGGNQPQHF
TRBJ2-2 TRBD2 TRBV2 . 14 TGTGCCAGCAGTGAAAGGCTAGCGGCCGGGGAGCTGTTTTTT CASSERLAAGELFF
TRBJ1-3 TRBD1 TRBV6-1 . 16 TGTGCCAGCAGTGAAGGGGGGAATACAGGGGCGGACACCATATATTTT CASSEGGNTGADTIYF
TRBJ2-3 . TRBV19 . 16 TGTGCCAGTAGTATTTGGGCAGGGGACAGCACAGATACGCAGTATTTT CASSIWAGDSTDTQYF
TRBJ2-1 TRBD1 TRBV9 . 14 TGTGCCAGCAGCGCGGGACAGGGCTACAATGAGCAGTTCTTC CASSAGQGYNEQFF
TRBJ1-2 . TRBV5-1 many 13 TGCGCCAGCAGCTTGGGCAGGGGTGGAGGCTACACCTTC CASSLGRGGGYTF
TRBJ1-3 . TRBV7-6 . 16 TGTGCCAGCAGCTCGCTCCCCCGGGACACTGGAAACACCATATATTTT CASSSLPRDTGNTIYF